This TCR beta chain was captured by sequencing in a study of blood T cell repertoires in COVID-19. For the study at large: PBMCs, B-cell-depleted T cells, or T cells provided the cDNA or gDNA that made up the material.

In the original processing: Amplified reference gene primers provided the basis for estimating nucleated cell counts. Some clones are missing from TCRdb's copy, which holds only in-frame ones; the method was immunoSEQ multiplex PCR. V and J calls and clone size are those listed in that table; D and trimming were worked out from the DNA. The data contain 150,000 to 200,000 clones, roughly 80% of them singletons. Recovered status in Cohort 3 required two negative PCRs, clearance, or symptom resolution. The clonotype comes from a woman in her 50s who had recovered from COVID-19. Material for sequencing was PBMCs or T cells enriched from blood (not recorded which).

The CDR3 protein is CASSLARDSRMNTEAFF. In DNA form, the CDR3 reads TGCGCCAGCAGCTTGGCCCGGGACAGCCGAATGAACACTGAAGCTTTCTTT. This chain connects TRBV5-1 to TRBJ1-1; 7 bases agree with TRBD1. Unmatched junction bases numbered 8, after V lost 0 bases and J lost 0 bases. This CDR3 contains 17 residues. The germline V gene has CDR1 SGHRS and CDR2 YFSETQ. Filled out from reference TRBV5-1 and TRBJ1-1, the complete variable domain reads KAGVTQTPRYLIKTRGQQVTLSCSPISGHRSVSWYQQTPGQGLQFLFEYFSETQRNKGNFPGRFSGRQFSNSRSEMNVSTLELGDSALYLCASSLARDSRMNTEAFFGQGTRLTVV.